This entry concerns a single T cell receptor (beta chain). The protocol was immunoSEQ multiplex PCR, while the TCRdb copy is restricted to in-frame clones and leaves out a portion. The sample gives 270,000 or so clones, about 86% of which show up once; about 3% is in the top ten. This CDR3 has 11 amino acids. V lost 3 bases and J 11 bases, leaving 10 bases between the germline ends. The entry originates in a study of blood T cell repertoires in COVID-19. Study-wide background: T cells, B-cell-depleted T cells, or PBMCs provided the cDNA or gDNA that served as material.

The chain employs TRBV12-3 or TRBV12-4 and TRBJ1-1, with D possibly TRBD1 on 6 matching bases. The sequence was collected from a man in his fifties who had recovered from COVID-19. Sequenced input: PBMCs or T cells enriched from blood (not recorded which). CDR3 sequence (DNA): TGTGCCAGCAGTTTGACAGGCCGGGCTTTCTTT. Residues: CASSLTGRAFF.